The clone carrying this T cell receptor beta chain turned up a few times. This sample is drawn from a study of beta chain features in type 1 diabetes. What was sequenced were expressed TCRB transcripts, since all of the isolated RNA had been reverse transcribed. TCRdb's copy holds only in-frame clones and misses some; the assay was immunoSEQ multiplex PCR. Of roughly 380,000 clones in the sample, 15% to 20% were seen once. Germline values: CDR1 SGHDN, CDR2 FVKESK. The CDR3 totals 14 residues. The ends were cut back, 0 bases at V and 6 bases at J, with 11 bases in the middle. The clonotype comes from a young woman in good health. The chain recombines TRBV14 with TRBJ1-2, with D tentatively TRBD1 (5 bases). Sequencing was performed on naive CD4+ T cells from blood. CDR3 region: CASSQDQGGHGYTF. For the CDR3, the DNA is TGTGCCAGCAGCCAAGATCAGGGTGGGCATGGCTACACCTTC.